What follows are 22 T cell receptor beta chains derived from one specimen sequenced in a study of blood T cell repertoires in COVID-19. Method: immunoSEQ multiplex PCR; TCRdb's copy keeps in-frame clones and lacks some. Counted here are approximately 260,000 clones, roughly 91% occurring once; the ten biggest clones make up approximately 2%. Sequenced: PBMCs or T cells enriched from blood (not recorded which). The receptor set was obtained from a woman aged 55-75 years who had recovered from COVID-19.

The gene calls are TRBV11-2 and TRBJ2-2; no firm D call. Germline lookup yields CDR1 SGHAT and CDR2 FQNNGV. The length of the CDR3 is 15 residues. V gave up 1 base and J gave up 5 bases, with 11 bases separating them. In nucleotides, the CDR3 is TGTGCCAGCAGCTTAGGGGTAGCTAGGACCGGGGAGCTGTTTTTT. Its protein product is CASSLGVARTGELFF.

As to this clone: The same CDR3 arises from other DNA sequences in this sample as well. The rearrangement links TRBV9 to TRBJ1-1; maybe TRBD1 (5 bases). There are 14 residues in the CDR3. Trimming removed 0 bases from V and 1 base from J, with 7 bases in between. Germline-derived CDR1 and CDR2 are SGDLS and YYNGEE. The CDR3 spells CASSVVGANTEAFF. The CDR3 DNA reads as TGTGCCAGCAGCGTAGTAGGGGCGAACACTGAAGCTTTCTTT. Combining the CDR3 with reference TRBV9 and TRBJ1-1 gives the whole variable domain DSGVTQTPKHLITATGQRVTLRCSPRSGDLSVYWYQQSLDQGLQFLIQYYNGEERAKGNILERFSAQQFPDLHSELNLSSLELGDSALYFCASSVVGANTEAFFGQGTRLTVV.

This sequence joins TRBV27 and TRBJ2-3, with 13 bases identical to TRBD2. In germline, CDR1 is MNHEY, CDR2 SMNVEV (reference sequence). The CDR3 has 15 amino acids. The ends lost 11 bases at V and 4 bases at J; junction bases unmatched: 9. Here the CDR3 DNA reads TGTGCCTCTCGGACTAGCGGGAGTATTGCAGATACGCAGTATTTT. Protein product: CASRTSGSIADTQYF.

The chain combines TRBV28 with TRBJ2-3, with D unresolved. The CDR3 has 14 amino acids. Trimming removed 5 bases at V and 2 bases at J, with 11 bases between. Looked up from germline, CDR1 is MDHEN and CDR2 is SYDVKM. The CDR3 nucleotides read TGTGCCAGCAGTCCCGATGGCCCCACAGATACGCAGTATTTT. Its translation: CASSPDGPTDTQYF.

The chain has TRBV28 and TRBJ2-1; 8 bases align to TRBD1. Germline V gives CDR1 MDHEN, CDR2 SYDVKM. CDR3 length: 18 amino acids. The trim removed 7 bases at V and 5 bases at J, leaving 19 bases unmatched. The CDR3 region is CASTPFPWDRRYDNEQFF. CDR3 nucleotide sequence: TGTGCCAGCACCCCGTTCCCGTGGGACAGGAGGTACGACAATGAGCAGTTCTTC.

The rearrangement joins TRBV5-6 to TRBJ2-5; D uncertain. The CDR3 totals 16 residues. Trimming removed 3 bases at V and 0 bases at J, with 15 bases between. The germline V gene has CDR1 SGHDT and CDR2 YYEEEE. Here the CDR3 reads CASSWRLAEYQETQYF. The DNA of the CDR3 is TGTGCCAGCAGCTGGAGACTGGCTGAGTACCAAGAGACCCAGTACTTC.

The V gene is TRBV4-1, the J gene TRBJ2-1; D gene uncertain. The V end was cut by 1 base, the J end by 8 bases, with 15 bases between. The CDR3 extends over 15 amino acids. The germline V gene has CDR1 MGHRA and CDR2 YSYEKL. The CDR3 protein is CASSQVTSLVYEQFF. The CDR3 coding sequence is TGCGCCAGCAGCCAAGTAACCAGTCTCGTGTATGAGCAGTTCTTC.

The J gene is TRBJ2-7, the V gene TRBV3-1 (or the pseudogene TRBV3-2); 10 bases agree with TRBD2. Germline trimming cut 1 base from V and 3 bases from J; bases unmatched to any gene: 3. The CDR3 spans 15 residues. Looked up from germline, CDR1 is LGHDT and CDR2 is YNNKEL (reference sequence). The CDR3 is CASSQVSSGSYEQYF. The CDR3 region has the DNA TGTGCCAGCAGCCAAGTATCTAGCGGGAGCTACGAGCAGTACTTC.

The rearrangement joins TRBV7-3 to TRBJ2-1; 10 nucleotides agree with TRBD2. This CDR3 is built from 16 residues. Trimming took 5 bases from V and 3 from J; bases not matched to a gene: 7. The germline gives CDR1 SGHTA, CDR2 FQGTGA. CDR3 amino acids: CASSPVSSGGYNEQFF. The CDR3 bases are TGTGCCAGCAGCCCCGTTTCTAGCGGGGGCTACAATGAGCAGTTCTTC.

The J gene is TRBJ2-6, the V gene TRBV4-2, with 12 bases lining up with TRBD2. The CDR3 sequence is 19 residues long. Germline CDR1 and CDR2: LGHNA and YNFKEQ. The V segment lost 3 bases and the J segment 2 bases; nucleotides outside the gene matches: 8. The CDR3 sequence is CASSQSRLAGAAGANVLTF. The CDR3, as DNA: TGTGCCAGCAGCCAGTCCAGACTAGCGGGAGCTGCTGGGGCCAACGTCCTGACTTTC.

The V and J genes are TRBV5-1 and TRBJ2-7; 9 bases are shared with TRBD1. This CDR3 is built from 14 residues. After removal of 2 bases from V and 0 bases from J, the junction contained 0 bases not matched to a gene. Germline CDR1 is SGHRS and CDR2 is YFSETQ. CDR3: CASSLQGASYEQYF. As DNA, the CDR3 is TGCGCCAGCAGCTTACAGGGGGCCTCCTACGAGCAGTACTTC.

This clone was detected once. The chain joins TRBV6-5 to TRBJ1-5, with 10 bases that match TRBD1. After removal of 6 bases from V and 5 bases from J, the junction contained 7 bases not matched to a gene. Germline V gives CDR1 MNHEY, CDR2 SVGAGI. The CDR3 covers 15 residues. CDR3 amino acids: CASSPVTGGDQPQHF. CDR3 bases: TGTGCCAGCAGCCCGGTGACAGGGGGCGATCAGCCCCAGCATTTT.

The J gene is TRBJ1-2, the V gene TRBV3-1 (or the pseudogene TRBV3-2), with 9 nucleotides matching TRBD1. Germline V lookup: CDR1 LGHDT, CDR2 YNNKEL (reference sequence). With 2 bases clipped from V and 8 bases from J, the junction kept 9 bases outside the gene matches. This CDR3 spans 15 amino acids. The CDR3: CASSQQIQGARGYTF. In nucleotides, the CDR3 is TGTGCCAGCAGCCAACAAATACAGGGGGCGCGGGGCTACACCTTC.

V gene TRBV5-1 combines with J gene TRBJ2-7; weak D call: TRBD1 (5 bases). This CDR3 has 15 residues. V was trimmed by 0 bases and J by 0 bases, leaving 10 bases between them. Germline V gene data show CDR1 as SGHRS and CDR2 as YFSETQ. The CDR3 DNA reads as TGCGCCAGCAGCTTGGCAGGGTTGAGCTCCTACGAGCAGTACTTC. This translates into CASSLAGLSSYEQYF.

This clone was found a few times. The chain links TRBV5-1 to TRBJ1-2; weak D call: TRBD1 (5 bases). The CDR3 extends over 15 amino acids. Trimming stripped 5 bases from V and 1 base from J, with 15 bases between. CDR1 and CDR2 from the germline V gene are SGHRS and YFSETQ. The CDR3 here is CASSAIEGVNYGYTF. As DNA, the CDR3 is TGCGCCAGCAGTGCGATTGAAGGGGTTAACTATGGCTACACCTTC.

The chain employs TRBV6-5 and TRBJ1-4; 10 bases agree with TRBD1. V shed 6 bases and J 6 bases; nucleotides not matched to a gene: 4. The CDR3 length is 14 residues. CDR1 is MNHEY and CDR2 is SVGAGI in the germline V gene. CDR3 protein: CASRAGTGDEKLFF. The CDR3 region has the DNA TGTGCCAGCAGAGCCGGGACAGGGGATGAAAAACTGTTTTTT.

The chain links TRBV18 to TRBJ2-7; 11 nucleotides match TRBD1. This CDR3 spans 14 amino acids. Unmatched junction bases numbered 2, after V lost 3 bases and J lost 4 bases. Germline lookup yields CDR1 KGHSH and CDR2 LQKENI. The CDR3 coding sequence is TGTGCCAGCTCACCCGGACAGGGGGCTTACGAGCAGTACTTC. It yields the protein CASSPGQGAYEQYF.

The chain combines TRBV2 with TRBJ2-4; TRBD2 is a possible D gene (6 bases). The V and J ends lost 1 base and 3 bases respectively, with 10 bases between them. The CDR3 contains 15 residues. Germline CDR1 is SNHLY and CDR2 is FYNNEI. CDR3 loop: CASSEGLGLKNIQYF. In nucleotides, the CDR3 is TGTGCCAGCAGTGAAGGTTTGGGACTCAAAAACATTCAGTACTTC.

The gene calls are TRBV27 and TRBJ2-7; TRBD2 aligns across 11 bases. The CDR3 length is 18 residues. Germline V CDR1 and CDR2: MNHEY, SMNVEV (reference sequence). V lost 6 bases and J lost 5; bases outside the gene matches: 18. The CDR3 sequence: CASSQPQKASGRIDEQYF. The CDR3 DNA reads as TGTGCCAGCAGCCAACCTCAAAAGGCTAGCGGGAGGATTGACGAGCAGTACTTC.

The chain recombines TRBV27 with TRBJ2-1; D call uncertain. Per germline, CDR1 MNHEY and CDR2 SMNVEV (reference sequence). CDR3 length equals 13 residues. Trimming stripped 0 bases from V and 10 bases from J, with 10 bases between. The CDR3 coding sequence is TGTGCCAGCAGTTTATCGAGCCTGAACGAGCAGTTCTTC. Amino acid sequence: CASSLSSLNEQFF.

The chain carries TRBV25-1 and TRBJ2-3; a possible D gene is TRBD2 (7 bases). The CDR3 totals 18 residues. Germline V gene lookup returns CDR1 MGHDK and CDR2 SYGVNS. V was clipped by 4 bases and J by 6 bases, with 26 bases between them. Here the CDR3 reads CASSARGKTSRRGDTQYF. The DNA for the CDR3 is TGTGCCAGCAGTGCTCGCGGGAAGACTAGCAGGAGGGGGGATACGCAGTATTTT.

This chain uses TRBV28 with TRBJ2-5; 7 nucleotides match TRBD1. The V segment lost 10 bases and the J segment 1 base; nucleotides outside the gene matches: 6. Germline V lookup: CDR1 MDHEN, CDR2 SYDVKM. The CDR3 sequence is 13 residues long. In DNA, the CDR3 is TGTGCCATCCAGGGACAGCCCCAAGAGACCCAGTACTTC. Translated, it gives CAIQGQPQETQYF.